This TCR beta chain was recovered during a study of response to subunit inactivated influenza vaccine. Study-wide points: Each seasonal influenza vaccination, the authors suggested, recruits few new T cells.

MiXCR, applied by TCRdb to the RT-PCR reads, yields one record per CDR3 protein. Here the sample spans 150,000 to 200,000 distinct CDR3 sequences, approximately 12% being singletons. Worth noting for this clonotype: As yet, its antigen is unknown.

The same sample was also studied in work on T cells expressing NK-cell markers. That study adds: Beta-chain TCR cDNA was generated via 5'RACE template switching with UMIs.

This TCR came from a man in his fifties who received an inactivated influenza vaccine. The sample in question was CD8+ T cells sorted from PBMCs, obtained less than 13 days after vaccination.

CDR3 in amino acids: CASSVAYGPYEQYF. In nucleotides, the CDR3 is TGTGCCAGCAGCGTAGCATATGGACCTTACGAGCAGTACTTC. J is TRBJ2-7 and V is TRBV9, with D uncertain. CDR1 is SGDLS, CDR2 YYNGEE, per germline. V lost 0 bases and J lost 4, with 11 bases in between. This CDR3 comprises 14 residues.